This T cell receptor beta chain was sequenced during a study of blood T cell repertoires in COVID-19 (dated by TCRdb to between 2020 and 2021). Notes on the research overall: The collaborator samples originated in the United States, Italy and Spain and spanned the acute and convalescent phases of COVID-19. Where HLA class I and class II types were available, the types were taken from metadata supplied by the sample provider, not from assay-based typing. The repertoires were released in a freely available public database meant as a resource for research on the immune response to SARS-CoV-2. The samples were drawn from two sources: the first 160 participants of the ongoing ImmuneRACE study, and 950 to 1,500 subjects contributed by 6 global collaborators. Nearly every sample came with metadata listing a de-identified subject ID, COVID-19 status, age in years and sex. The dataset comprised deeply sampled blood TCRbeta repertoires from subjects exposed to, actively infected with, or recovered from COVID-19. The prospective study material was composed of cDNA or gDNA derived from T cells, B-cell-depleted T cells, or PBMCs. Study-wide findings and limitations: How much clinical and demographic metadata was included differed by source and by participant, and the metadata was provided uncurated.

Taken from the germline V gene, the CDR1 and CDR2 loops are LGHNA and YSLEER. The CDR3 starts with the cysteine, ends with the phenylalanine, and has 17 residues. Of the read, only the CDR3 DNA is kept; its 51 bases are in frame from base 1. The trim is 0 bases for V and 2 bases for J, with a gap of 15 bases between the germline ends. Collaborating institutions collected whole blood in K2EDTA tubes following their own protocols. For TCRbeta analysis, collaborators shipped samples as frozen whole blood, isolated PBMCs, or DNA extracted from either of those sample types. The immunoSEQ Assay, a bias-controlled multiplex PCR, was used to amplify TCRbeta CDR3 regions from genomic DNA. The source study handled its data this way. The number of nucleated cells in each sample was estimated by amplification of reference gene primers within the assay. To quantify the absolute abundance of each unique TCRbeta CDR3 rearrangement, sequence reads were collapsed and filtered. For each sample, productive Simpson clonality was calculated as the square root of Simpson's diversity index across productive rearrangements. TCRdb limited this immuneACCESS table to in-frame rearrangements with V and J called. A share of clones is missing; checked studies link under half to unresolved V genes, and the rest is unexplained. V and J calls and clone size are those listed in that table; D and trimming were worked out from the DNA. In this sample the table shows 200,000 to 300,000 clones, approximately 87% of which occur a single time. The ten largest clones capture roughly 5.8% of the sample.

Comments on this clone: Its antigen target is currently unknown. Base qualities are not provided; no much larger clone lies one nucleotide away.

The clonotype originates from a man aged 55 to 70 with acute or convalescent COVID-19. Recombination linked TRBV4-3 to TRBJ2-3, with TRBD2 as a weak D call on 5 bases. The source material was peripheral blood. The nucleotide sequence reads TGCGCCAGCAGCCAAGATCTCGGAGCGGATTTCACAGATACGCAGTATTTT. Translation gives CASSQDLGADFTDTQYF.